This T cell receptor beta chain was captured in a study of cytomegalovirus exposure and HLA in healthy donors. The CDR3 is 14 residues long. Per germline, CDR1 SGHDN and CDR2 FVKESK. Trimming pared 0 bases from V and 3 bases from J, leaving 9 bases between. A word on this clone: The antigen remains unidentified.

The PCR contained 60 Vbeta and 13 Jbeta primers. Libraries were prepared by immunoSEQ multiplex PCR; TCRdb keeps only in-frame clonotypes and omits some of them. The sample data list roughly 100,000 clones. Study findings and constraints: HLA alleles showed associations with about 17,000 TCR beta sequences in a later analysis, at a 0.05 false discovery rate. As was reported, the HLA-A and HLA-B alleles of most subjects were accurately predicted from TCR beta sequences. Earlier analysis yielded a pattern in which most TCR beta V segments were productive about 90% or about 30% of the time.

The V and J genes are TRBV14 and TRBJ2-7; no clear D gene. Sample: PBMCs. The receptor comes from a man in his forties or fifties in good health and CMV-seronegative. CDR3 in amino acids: CASSQDLTVYEQYF. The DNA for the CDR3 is TGTGCCAGCAGCCAAGATTTAACAGTCTACGAGCAGTACTTC.